One and the same sample provided the 10 T cell receptor beta chains below, sequenced in a study of PD-1 blockade in classical Hodgkin lymphoma (dated by TCRdb to the early 2020s). What this sample's time point label stands for: cycle 1 day 1 (C1D1), immediately before nivolumab initiation. Relapse after autologous stem cell transplantation had occurred in all trial patients, and cohorts A, B and C were distinguished by prior brentuximab vedotin exposure. Libraries were made using the immunoSEQ multiplex PCR assay. TCRdb provides this immuneACCESS table in a form limited to in-frame rearrangements. Some clones are lacking; in checked studies, under half of them reflect an unresolved V gene, and why the rest are absent is not known. Within this sample are under 65,000 clones, with approximately 90% of them counted one time only. The ten largest clones represent over 14% of the sample. Source: peripheral blood mononuclear cells (PBMCs), taken at baseline. These receptors were obtained from a human donor with classical Hodgkin lymphoma.

The CDR3 loop reads CASSYGAGNTDTQYF. DNA of the CDR3: TGTGCCAGCAGTTACGGGGCGGGGAACACAGATACGCAGTATTTT. The chain links TRBV6-5 to TRBJ2-3, with D possibly being TRBD2 (6 bases). This CDR3 is built from 15 residues. Trimming took off 2 bases at V and 2 bases at J, with 11 bases between the two ends. Germline V CDR1 and CDR2: MNHEY, SVGAGI.

The genes are TRBV5-1 and TRBJ1-1; D call uncertain. Trimming shortened V by 0 bases and J by 1 base, and 4 bases separated the two germline ends. CDR1 and CDR2 (germline): SGHRS, YFSETQ. The CDR3 runs to 13 residues. The CDR3, as DNA: TGCGCCAGCAGCTTGGAAAGGAACACTGAAGCTTTCTTT. As protein: CASSLERNTEAFF.

The chain carries TRBV14 and TRBJ2-7, with D possibly TRBD1 on 5 matching bases. Trimming took 5 bases from V and 2 from J, leaving 13 bases between them. The CDR3 extends over 14 amino acids. Germline V CDR1 and CDR2: SGHDN, FVKESK. For the CDR3, the DNA is TGTGCCAGCAGCATCTTAGGGGTACCCTACGAGCAGTACTTC. It encodes CASSILGVPYEQYF. Variable domain in full (rest from reference TRBV14 and TRBJ2-7): EAGVTQFPSHSVIEKGQTVTLRCDPISGHDNLYWYRRVMGKEIKFLLHFVKESKQDESGMPNNRFLAERTGGTYSTLKVQPAELEDSGVYFCASSILGVPYEQYFGPGTRLTVT.

In the case of this clone: An end of the junction does not agree with germline; a read error may underlie this. V is TRBV9 and J is TRBJ2-7, with a weak D call TRBD1 (6 bases). The CDR3 extends over 11 amino acids. From germline, CDR1 is SGDLS and CDR2 YYNGEE. CDR3 amino acids: CASSGKQGLDF. Here the CDR3 DNA reads TGTGCCAGCAGCGGAAAACAGGGTTTAGACTTC.

The V call is TRBV7-9, the J call TRBJ1-1; perhaps TRBD1 as D (5 bases). The V and J ends lost 5 bases and 10 bases respectively, with 17 bases between them. CDR1 is SEHNR, CDR2 FQNEAQ, per germline (reference sequence). This CDR3 is 13 amino acids long. CDR3 sequence (DNA): TGTGCCAGCAGCATAATAGCCCGGGACCCAGCTTTCTTT. Translating it yields CASSIIARDPAFF.

The chain is built from TRBV10-2 and TRBJ2-5; D may match TRBD1 or TRBD2 (5 bases each). The V gene's germline CDR1 is WSHSY and CDR2 SAAADI. The V gene lost 6 bases and the J gene lost 6 bases, with 17 bases spanning the gap. The CDR3 loop spans 14 amino acids. CDR3 amino acids: CASRRGARTKTQYF. DNA of the CDR3: TGCGCCAGCAGGAGGGGTGCAAGGACAAAGACCCAGTACTTC.

The chain has TRBV7-8 and TRBJ2-2, with no clear D. This CDR3 has 13 residues. With 1 base removed from V and 5 bases from J, the gap between germline ends came to 5 bases. The germline gives CDR1 SGHVS, CDR2 FQNEAQ. The CDR3 DNA is TGTGCCAGCAGCTTAGAAAGGACCGGGGAGCTGTTTTTT. This sequence encodes CASSLERTGELFF.

The chain combines TRBV14 with TRBJ2-3; D call uncertain. The ends were cut back, 0 bases at V and 5 bases at J, with 6 bases in the middle. The CDR3 runs to 13 residues. In germline, CDR1 is SGHDN, CDR2 FVKESK. Here the CDR3 reads CASSQDTRDTQYF. As DNA, the CDR3 is TGTGCCAGCAGCCAAGATACAAGAGATACGCAGTATTTT. The full variable domain, rest sourced from reference TRBV14 and TRBJ2-3, is EAGVTQFPSHSVIEKGQTVTLRCDPISGHDNLYWYRRVMGKEIKFLLHFVKESKQDESGMPNNRFLAERTGGTYSTLKVQPAELEDSGVYFCASSQDTRDTQYFGPGTRLTVL.

The V gene is TRBV6-5, the J gene TRBJ1-2; 7 bases are a match to TRBD1. CDR3 length equals 15 residues. V lost 2 bases to trimming and J lost 5 bases; unmatched junction nucleotides: 8. Germline V CDR1 and CDR2: MNHEY, SVGAGI. Written as DNA, the CDR3 is TGTGCCAGCAGTTACACCGGGGACAGTTATTATGGCTACACCTTC. Protein product: CASSYTGDSYYGYTF.

V is TRBV28 and J is TRBJ1-2; unclear D gene. The germline gives CDR1 MDHEN, CDR2 SYDVKM. V lost 3 bases to trimming and J lost 14 bases, with 16 bases between them. The CDR3 has 12 amino acids. CDR3 DNA sequence: TGTGCCAGCAGTTTTGCGAATTCCCCCCGGACCTTC. The encoded protein is CASSFANSPRTF.